This T cell receptor beta chain is from a study of shared clonotypes between healthy human individuals. Study summary: Every donor yielded three CD4 naive, three CD4 memory, two CD8 naive and one CD8 memory plate.

Recent vaccinations or acute infections were absent in the healthy HIV-negative adult donors. Assay execution proceeded at the deep level. Data came from immunoSEQ multiplex PCR; TCRdb stores just in-frame clones and leaves some out. Among around 100,000 clones listed, roughly two thirds were seen once. The table lists this clone with many counts. V was clipped by 4 bases and J by 1 base, with 7 bases between them. Germline V CDR1 and CDR2: MRHNA, SNTAGT. This CDR3 is 13 amino acids long. The TCR comes from a man aged 25-45 years in good health. Sample: memory CD8+ T cells sorted from blood. The subset denotes: CD45RO+ cells pooled with CCR7-negative TemRA cells. This chain connects TRBV6-4 to TRBJ1-1; D not resolved. The CDR3 DNA is TGTGCCAGCAGTGTCGCCCAGAACACTGAAGCTTTCTTT. This sequence encodes CASSVAQNTEAFF.